This T cell receptor (beta chain) originates from a study of T cells in Graves' hyperthyroidism and ophthalmopathy. V dropped 3 bases and J dropped 0 bases, with 6 bases sitting between them. Germline CDR1 SNHLY, CDR2 FYNNEI. The CDR3 spans 14 residues. The source material, RNA transcripts, was used to amplify TCR beta CDR3 regions. HTBI primers were used for first-round RT-PCR of the TCR CDR3. TCRdb passed the multiplex PCR reads through MiXCR, listing each CDR3 protein once. The sample carries a few hundred thousand distinct CDR3 sequences, less than 25% recorded once. In this sample, this clonotype turned up a few times.

This chain links TRBV2 with TRBJ1-5; D uncertain. Specimen: blood. This receptor was obtained from an older woman with Graves' ophthalmopathy. The CDR3 spells CASSDGNSNQPQHF. Written as DNA, the CDR3 is TGTGCCAGCAGTGACGGGAATAGCAATCAGCCCCAGCATTTT.